This T cell receptor (beta chain) was observed in a study of shared clonotypes between healthy human individuals. Study-wide results and caveats: Rarefaction gave evidence that sorted-subset sequencing remained incomplete despite large depth.

This clone has just one count. Its matching antigen is unknown. Germline CDR1 and CDR2: SGHVS and FNYEAQ. CDR3 length: 16 amino acids. V shed 5 bases and J shed 6 bases, with 19 bases lying between them. The table came from immunoSEQ multiplex PCR; TCRdb's copy has only in-frame clones and leaves some out. The sample lists 2.5 million or so clones, approximately 92% occurring once. The sample taken for sequencing was naive CD4+ T cells sorted from blood. As to subset: CD45RA+ positively selected. The sequence derives from a man younger than 35 in good health. The chain couples TRBV7-6 to TRBJ1-4; a possible D gene is TRBD1 (5 bases). CDR3 sequence reads: CASSKPPRERDEKLFF. In DNA, the CDR3 is TGTGCCAGCAGCAAACCCCCCAGGGAGCGGGATGAAAAACTGTTTTTT.